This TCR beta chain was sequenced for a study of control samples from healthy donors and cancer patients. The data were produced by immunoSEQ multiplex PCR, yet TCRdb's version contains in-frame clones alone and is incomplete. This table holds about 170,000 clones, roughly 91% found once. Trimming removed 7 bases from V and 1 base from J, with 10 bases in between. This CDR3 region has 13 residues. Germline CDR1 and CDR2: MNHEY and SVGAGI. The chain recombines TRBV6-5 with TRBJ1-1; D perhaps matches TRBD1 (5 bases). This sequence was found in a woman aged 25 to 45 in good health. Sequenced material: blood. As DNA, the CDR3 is TGTGCCAGCACCGGACACCAGAACACTGAAGCTTTCTTT. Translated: CASTGHQNTEAFF.